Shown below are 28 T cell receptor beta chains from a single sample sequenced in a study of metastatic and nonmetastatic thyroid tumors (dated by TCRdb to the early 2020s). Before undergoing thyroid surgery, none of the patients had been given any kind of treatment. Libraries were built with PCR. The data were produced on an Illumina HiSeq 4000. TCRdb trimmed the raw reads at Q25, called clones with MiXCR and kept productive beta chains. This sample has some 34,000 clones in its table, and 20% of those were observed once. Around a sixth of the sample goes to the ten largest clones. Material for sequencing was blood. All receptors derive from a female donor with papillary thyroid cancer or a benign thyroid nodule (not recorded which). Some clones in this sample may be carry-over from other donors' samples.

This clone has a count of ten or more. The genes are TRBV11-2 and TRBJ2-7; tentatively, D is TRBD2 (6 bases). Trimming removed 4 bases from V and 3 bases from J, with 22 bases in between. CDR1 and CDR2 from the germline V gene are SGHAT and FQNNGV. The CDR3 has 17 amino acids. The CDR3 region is CASSSVKTGLLGYEQYF. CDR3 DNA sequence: TGTGCCAGCAGCTCGGTCAAGACGGGACTTTTAGGCTACGAGCAGTACTTC.

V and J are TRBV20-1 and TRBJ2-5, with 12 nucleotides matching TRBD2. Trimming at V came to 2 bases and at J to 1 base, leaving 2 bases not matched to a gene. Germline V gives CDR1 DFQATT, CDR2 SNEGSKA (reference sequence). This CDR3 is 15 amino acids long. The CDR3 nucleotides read TGCAGTGCTAGACTAGCGGGAGGGTCCCAAGAGACCCAGTACTTC. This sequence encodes CSARLAGGSQETQYF.

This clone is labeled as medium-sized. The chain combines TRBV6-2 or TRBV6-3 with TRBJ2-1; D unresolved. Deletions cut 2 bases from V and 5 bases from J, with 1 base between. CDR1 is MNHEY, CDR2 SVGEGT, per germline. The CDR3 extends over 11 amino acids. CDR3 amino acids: CASSYNNEQFF. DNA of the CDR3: TGTGCCAGCAGTTACAACAATGAGCAGTTCTTC.

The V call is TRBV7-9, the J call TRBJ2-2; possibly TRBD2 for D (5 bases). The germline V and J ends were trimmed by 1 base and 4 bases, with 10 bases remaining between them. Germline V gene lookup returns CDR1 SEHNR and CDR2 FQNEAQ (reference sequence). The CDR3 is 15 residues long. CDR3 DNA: TGTGCCAGCAGCTTAGGGAGAGGAGGCACCGGGGAGCTGTTTTTT. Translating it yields CASSLGRGGTGELFF.

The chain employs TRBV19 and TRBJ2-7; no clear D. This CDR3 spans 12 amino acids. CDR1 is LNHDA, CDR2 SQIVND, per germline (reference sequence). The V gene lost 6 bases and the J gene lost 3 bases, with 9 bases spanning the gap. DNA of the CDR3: TGTGCCAGTAGCCAAGGAAACTACGAGCAGTACTTC. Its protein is CASSQGNYEQYF.

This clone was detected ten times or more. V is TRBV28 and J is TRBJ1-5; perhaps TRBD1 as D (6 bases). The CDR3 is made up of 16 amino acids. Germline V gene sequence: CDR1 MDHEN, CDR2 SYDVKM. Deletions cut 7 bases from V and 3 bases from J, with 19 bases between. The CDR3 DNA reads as TGTGCCAGCATCTACCTGGGGGCGGACTTCAATCAGCCCCAGCATTTT. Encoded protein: CASIYLGADFNQPQHF.

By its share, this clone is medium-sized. The CDR3 DNA reads as TGTGCCAGCAGTGTCTTCGCGGGAGGTATCTACGAGCAGTACTTC. Translated: CASSVFAGGIYEQYF. The chain recombines TRBV28 with TRBJ2-7, with 8 positions matching TRBD2. Germline CDR1 and CDR2: MDHEN and SYDVKM. Trimming cost V 5 bases and J 3 bases; bases outside gene matches: 9. This CDR3 spans 15 amino acids. Based on the CDR3 plus reference TRBV28 and TRBJ2-7, the full variable domain is DVKVTQSSRYLVKRTGEKVFLECVQDMDHENMFWYRQDPGLGLRLIYFSYDVKMKEKGDIPEGYSVSREKKERFSLILESASTNQTSMYLCASSVFAGGIYEQYFGPGTRLTVT.

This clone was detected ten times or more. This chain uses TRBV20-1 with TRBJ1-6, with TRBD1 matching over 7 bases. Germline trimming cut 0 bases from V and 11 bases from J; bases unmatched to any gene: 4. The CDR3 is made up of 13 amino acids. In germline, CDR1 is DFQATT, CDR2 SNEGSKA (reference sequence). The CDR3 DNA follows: TGCAGTGCTAGAGAGAGCAGGGGGACACCCCTCCACTTT. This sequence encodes CSARESRGTPLHF.

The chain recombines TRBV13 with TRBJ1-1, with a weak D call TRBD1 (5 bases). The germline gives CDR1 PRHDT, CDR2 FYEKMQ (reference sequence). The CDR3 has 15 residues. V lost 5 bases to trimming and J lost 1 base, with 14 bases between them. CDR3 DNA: TGTGCCAGCAGCCCCCGGGGGTCACCGAACACTGAAGCTTTCTTT. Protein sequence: CASSPRGSPNTEAFF.

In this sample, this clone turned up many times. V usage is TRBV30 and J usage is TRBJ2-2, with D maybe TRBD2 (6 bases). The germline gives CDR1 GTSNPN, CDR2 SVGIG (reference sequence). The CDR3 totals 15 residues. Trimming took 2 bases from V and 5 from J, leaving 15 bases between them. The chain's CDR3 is CAWSRGGMETGELFF. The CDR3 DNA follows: TGTGCCTGGAGTAGGGGCGGGATGGAGACCGGGGAGCTGTTTTTT.

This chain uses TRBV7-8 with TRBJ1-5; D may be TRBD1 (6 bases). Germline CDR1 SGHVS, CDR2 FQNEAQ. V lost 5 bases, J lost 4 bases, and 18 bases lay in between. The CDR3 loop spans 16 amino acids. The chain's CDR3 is CASSQIGAGANQPQHF. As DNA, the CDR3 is TGTGCCAGCAGCCAGATCGGGGCAGGGGCGAATCAGCCCCAGCATTTT.

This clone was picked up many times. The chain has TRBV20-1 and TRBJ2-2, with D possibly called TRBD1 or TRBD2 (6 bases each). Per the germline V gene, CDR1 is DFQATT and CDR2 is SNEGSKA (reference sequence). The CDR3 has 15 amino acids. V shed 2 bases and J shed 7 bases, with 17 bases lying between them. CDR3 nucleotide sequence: TGCAGTGCTAGACCACCTGGGGGGCGCGGCGGGGAGCTGTTTTTT. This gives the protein CSARPPGGRGGELFF.

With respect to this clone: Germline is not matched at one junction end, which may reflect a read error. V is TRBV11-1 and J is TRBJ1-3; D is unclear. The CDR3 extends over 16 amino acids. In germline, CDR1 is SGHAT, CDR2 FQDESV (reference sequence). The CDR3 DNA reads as TGTGCCATCAGCTCCACCGACGGGCGGTCAGGAAACACCATATATTTT. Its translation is CAISSTDGRSGNTIYF.

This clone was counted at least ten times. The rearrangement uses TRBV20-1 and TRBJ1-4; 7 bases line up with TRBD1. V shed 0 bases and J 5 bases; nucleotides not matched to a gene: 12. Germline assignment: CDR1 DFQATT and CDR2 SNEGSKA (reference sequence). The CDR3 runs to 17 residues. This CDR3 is CSARDRLTGTANEKLFF. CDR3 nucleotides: TGCAGTGCTAGAGATCGGTTAACCGGGACAGCGAATGAAAAACTGTTTTTT.

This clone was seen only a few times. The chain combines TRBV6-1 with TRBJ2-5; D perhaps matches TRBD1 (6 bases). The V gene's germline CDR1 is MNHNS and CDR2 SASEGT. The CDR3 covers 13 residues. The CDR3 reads CATSRTAPGTQYF. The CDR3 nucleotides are TGTGCGACCTCCCGGACAGCACCTGGGACCCAGTACTTC.

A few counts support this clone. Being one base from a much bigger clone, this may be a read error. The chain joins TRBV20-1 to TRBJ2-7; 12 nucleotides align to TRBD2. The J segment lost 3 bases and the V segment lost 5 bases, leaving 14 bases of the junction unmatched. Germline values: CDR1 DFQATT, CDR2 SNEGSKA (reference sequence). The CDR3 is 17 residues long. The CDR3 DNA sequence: TGCAGTGCTCCAAATCCCGTGACTAGCGGGAGTGTCTACGAGCAGTACTTC. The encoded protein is CSAPNPVTSGSVYEQYF.

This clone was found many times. The CDR3 sequence is CSANPFAGGSYEQYF. In DNA form, the CDR3 reads TGCAGTGCTAACCCATTTGCGGGAGGGTCCTACGAGCAGTACTTC. J is TRBJ2-7 and V is TRBV20-1; 9 nucleotides agree with TRBD2. Trimming at V came to 4 bases and at J to 1 base, leaving 8 bases not matched to a gene. The length of the CDR3 is 15 residues. The germline V gene encodes CDR1 DFQATT and CDR2 SNEGSKA (reference sequence).

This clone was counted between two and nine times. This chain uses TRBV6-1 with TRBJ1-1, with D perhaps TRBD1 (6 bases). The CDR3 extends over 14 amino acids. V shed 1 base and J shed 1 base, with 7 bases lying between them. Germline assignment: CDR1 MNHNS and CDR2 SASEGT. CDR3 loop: CASSEVRGNTEAFF. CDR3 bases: TGTGCCAGCAGTGAAGTCAGGGGGAACACTGAAGCTTTCTTT.

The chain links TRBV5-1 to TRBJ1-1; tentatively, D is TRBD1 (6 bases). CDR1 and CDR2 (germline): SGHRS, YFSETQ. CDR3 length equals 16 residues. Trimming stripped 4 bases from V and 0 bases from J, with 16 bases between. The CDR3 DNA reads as TGCGCCAGCAGCCTCGGGGGGGGCCGAATGAACACTGAAGCTTTCTTT. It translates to CASSLGGGRMNTEAFF.

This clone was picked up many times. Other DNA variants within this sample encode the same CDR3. The CDR3: CASSVSRTGGQPQHF. The CDR3 nucleotides are TGTGCCAGCAGTGTAAGCCGGACGGGGGGCCAGCCCCAGCATTTT. The chain employs TRBV27 and TRBJ1-5, with TRBD1 as a possible D gene (6 bases). The V end lost 5 bases, the J end lost 7 bases, and 18 bases lay between the germline ends. Germline CDR1 reads MNHEY; CDR2 reads SMNVEV (reference sequence). The CDR3 has 15 residues.

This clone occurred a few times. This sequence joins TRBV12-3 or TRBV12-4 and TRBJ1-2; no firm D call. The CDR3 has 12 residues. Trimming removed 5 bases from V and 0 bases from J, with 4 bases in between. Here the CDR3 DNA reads TGTGCCAGCAGTCTGGCTAACTATGGCTACACCTTC. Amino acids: CASSLANYGYTF.

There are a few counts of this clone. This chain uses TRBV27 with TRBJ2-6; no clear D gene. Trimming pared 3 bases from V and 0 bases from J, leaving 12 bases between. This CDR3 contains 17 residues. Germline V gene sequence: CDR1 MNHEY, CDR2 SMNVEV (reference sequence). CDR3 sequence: CASSFEASHSGANVLTF. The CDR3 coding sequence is TGTGCCAGCAGTTTTGAAGCGTCCCACTCTGGGGCCAACGTCCTGACTTTC.

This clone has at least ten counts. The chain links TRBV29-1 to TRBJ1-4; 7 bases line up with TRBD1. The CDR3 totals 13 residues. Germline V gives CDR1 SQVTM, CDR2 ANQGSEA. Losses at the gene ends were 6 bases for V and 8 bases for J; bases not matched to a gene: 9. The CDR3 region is CSVRGGAREKLFF. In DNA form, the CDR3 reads TGCAGCGTCAGGGGGGGGGCACGAGAAAAACTGTTTTTT.

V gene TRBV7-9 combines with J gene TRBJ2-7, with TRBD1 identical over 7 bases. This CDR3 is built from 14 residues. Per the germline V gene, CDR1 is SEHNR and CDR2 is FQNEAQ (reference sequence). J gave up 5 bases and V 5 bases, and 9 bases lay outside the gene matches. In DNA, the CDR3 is TGTGCCAGCAGCCTTCTCACAGGGGCTAACGAGCAGTACTTC. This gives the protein CASSLLTGANEQYF.

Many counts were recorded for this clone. Here the CDR3 DNA reads TGTGCCAGCAGCTTAGGCCTAAACACAGATACGCAGTATTTT. It translates to CASSLGLNTDTQYF. This rearrangement joins TRBV11-2 to TRBJ2-3; D ambiguous. V shed 1 base and J shed 2 bases, with 7 bases lying between them. This CDR3 is built from 14 residues. Germline V lookup: CDR1 SGHAT, CDR2 FQNNGV.

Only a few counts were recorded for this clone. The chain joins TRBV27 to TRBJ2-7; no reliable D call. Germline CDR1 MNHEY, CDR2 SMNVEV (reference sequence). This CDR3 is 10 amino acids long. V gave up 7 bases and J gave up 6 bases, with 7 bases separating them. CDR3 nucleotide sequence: TGTGCCAGCATACCAATCGAGCAGTACTTC. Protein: CASIPIEQYF.

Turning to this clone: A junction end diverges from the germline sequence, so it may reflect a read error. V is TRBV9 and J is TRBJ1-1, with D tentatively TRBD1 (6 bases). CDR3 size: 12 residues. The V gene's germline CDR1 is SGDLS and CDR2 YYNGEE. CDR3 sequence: CASSGDRPEALF. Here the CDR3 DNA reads TGTGCCAGCAGCGGAGACAGGCCTGAAGCTCTCTTT.

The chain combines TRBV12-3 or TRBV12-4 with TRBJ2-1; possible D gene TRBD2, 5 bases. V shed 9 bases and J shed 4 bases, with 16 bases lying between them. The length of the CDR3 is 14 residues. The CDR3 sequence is CARRPGGDYNEQFF. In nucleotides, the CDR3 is TGTGCCAGAAGACCAGGAGGAGATTACAATGAGCAGTTCTTC.